What follows are 27 T cell receptor beta chains derived from one specimen sequenced in a study of immune heterogeneity within non-small cell lung tumors. Amplification of the TCR beta CDR3 was achieved through multiplex PCR with 32 V and 13 J primers. TCRdb used MiXCR to reprocess the multiplex PCR reads, holding one entry per CDR3 protein. The table has about 12,000 distinct CDR3 sequences, less than 30% seen once; the top ten hold under 15%. Template was bulk tumor genomic DNA, around 620 ng per sample. Several biopsies per primary tumor were taken during surgery, spaced as far apart as possible. Their non-small cell lung cancer was newly diagnosed and untreated, and the patients underwent curative surgery. The sample taken for sequencing was lung tumor tissue. The receptors originated from a man aged 45-65 years with non-small cell lung cancer.

J is TRBJ1-6 and V is TRBV5-1; D is perhaps TRBD1 (5 bases). CDR1 SGHRS and CDR2 YFSETQ come from the germline V gene. CDR3 length: 16 residues. V lost 1 base and J lost 8, with 16 bases in between. The CDR3 here is CASSLKLDIVDSPLHF. The DNA for the CDR3 is TGCGCCAGCAGCTTGAAGTTGGACATCGTGGATTCACCCCTCCACTTT.

The chain employs TRBV7-7 and TRBJ2-5; no clear D. V lost 8 bases to trimming and J lost 1 base, with 11 bases between them. This CDR3 contains 13 residues. CDR1 and CDR2 (germline): SSHAT, FNYEAQ (reference sequence). CDR3 sequence: CASRHGPQETQYF. Written as DNA, the CDR3 is TGTGCCAGCCGCCACGGGCCCCAAGAGACCCAGTACTTC.

This clonotype has ten or more counts. J is TRBJ1-1 and V is TRBV25-1; TRBD1 agrees at 7 bases. CDR1 is MGHDK and CDR2 is SYGVNS in the germline V gene. Trimming cost V 6 bases and J 0 bases; bases outside gene matches: 4. The CDR3 loop spans 14 amino acids. This CDR3 is CASSGTEMNTEAFF. The CDR3 DNA reads as TGTGCCAGCAGCGGGACAGAGATGAACACTGAAGCTTTCTTT. Variable domain in full (rest from reference TRBV25-1 and TRBJ1-1): EADIYQTPRYLVIGTGKKITLECSQTMGHDKMYWYQQDPGMELHLIHYSYGVNSTEKGDLSSESTVSRIRTEHFPLTLESARPSHTSQYLCASSGTEMNTEAFFGQGTRLTVV.

With respect to this clonotype: A much larger clone differs from this one at a single base, so this may be a read error. The CDR3: CSAPIGINTGELFF. For the CDR3, the DNA is TGCAGTGCTCCGATAGGGATTAACACCGGGGAGCTGTTTTTT. The chain links TRBV20-1 to TRBJ2-2; D gene unclear. The germline CDR1 and CDR2 sequences are DFQATT and SNEGSKA (reference sequence). The CDR3 runs to 14 residues. V was pared by 5 bases and J by 2 bases, with 12 bases between.

In its sample, this clonotype was seen a few times. The chain recombines TRBV18 with TRBJ2-4, with D possibly matching TRBD1 (5 bases). V lost 3 bases and J lost 1, with 7 bases in between. Germline loops: CDR1 KGHSH, CDR2 LQKENI. The CDR3 runs to 14 residues. The CDR3 DNA reads as TGTGCCAGCTCACCGGCAGGGGCCAAAAACATTCAGTACTTC. This sequence encodes CASSPAGAKNIQYF.

Concerning this clonotype itself: This may be a read error, as it is one base from a much larger clone. The V gene is TRBV12-3 or TRBV12-4, the J gene TRBJ2-7, with D perhaps TRBD1 (5 bases). The CDR3 sequence is 12 residues long. Trimming took 5 bases from V and 4 from J, leaving 9 bases between them. The CDR3 region has the DNA TGTGCCAGCAGTGTCAACAGGTACGAGCAGTACTTC. Translating gives CASSVNRYEQYF.

This clonotype is labeled as medium-sized. The chain couples TRBV30 to TRBJ1-1, with TRBD1 as a possible D gene (5 bases). The germline gives CDR1 GTSNPN, CDR2 SVGIG (reference sequence). This CDR3 contains 13 residues. V lost 5 bases and J 4 bases, leaving 14 bases between the germline ends. Here the CDR3 DNA reads TGTGCCTGGGCCCTCGGGGGTGGCACTGAAGCTTTCTTT. Its protein is CAWALGGGTEAFF.

This clonotype was detected only a few times. CDR3: CASSVDWYTEAFF. The DNA for the CDR3 is TGTGCCAGCAGCGTAGATTGGTACACTGAAGCTTTCTTT. The chain joins TRBV9 to TRBJ1-1, with D uncertain. The CDR3 is 13 residues long. Germline loops: CDR1 SGDLS, CDR2 YYNGEE. V lost 0 bases and J 3 bases, leaving 6 bases between the germline ends.

This clonotype was counted ten times or more. The rearrangement uses TRBV4-2 and TRBJ2-7; D might be TRBD2 (6 bases). The CDR3 covers 16 residues. The germline CDR1 and CDR2 sequences are LGHNA and YNFKEQ. V was pared by 0 bases and J by 3 bases, with 15 bases between. This CDR3 reads CASSQDFGRDDYEQYF. DNA for the CDR3: TGTGCCAGCAGCCAAGATTTCGGGCGGGATGACTACGAGCAGTACTTC.

This clonotype was counted many times. V and J are TRBV20-1 and TRBJ1-1; the match to TRBD1 covers 8 bases. Germline V gives CDR1 DFQATT, CDR2 SNEGSKA (reference sequence). This CDR3 contains 14 residues. The chain's CDR3 is CRPQGDATNTEAFF. In DNA form, the CDR3 reads TGCAGACCACAGGGGGACGCTACGAACACTGAAGCTTTCTTT.

This clonotype turned up a few times. The chain links TRBV5-1 to TRBJ1-1; D ambiguous. Germline CDR1 SGHRS, CDR2 YFSETQ. V was shortened by 0 bases and J by 4 bases, with 10 bases between the two germline ends. CDR3 size: 14 residues. CDR3 residues: CASSLGRTGTEAFF. The CDR3 DNA reads TGCGCCAGCAGCTTGGGACGTACGGGCACTGAAGCTTTCTTT.

There are a few counts of this clonotype. This chain uses TRBV3-1 with TRBJ2-1; TRBD2 aligns across 8 bases. Germline lookup yields CDR1 LGHDT and CDR2 YNNKEL (reference sequence). This CDR3 comprises 16 residues. Germline trimming cut 2 bases from V and 6 bases from J; bases unmatched to any gene: 9. CDR3 region: CASSQYGRAGSNEQFF. In DNA, the CDR3 is TGTGCCAGCAGCCAATACGGGAGGGCCGGTAGCAATGAGCAGTTCTTC.

As regards this clonotype: This sequence may be a read error, since a much larger clone differs from it by one base. The J gene is TRBJ1-4, the V gene TRBV2, with D maybe TRBD1 (6 bases). The ends were cut back, 8 bases at V and 5 bases at J, with 12 bases in the middle. There are 13 residues in the CDR3. Germline lookup yields CDR1 SNHLY and CDR2 FYNNEI. This chain's CDR3 is CASRQEKNEKLFF. In DNA form, the CDR3 reads TGTGCCAGCCGACAGGAGAAAAATGAAAAACTGTTTTTT.

By sample fraction, this clonotype is medium-sized (0.01 to 0.1%). CDR3 in amino acids: CASGEGGARYEQYF. The CDR3 DNA is TGTGCCAGCGGTGAGGGGGGGGCTAGGTACGAGCAGTACTTC. The rearrangement joins TRBV28 to TRBJ2-7; a weak D match, TRBD2 (7 bases). Germline assignment: CDR1 MDHEN and CDR2 SYDVKM. The CDR3 contains 14 residues. V lost 8 bases and J lost 4, with 18 bases in between.

The V and J genes are TRBV5-5 and TRBJ2-2; D may be TRBD1 (6 bases). This CDR3 spans 16 amino acids. The germline CDR1 and CDR2 sequences are SGHKS and YYEKEE (reference sequence). V was pared by 1 base and J by 0 bases, with 10 bases between. This CDR3 reads CASSLLHRANTGELFF. The CDR3 region has the DNA TGTGCCAGCAGCTTGCTGCACAGGGCGAACACCGGGGAGCTGTTTTTT.

This clonotype has just one count. The genes are TRBV28 and TRBJ2-7; tentatively, D is TRBD2 (6 bases). The tail of the sequence fits TRBJ2-1 better, so the J call may be wrong. This CDR3 comprises 16 residues. The germline CDR1 and CDR2 sequences are MDHEN and SYDVKM. Written as DNA, the CDR3 is TGTGCCAGCAGCCGGGAGCGGCCAGGGAAATCCTATGAGCAGTTCTTC. Residues: CASSRERPGKSYEQFF.

This clonotype rates as medium-sized. The J gene is TRBJ1-5, the V gene TRBV6-1; TRBD1 might be the D (5 bases). Trimming stripped 6 bases from V and 1 base from J, with 13 bases between. Germline V gene sequence: CDR1 MNHNS, CDR2 SASEGT. The CDR3 totals 15 residues. Here the CDR3 DNA reads TGTGCCAGCAGGCCCGACAGTCGAAGCAATCAGCCCCAGCATTTT. As protein: CASRPDSRSNQPQHF.

This clonotype was seen repeatedly, ten times or more. J is TRBJ2-7 and V is TRBV18, with 8 bases matching TRBD1. The length of the CDR3 is 16 residues. CDR1 KGHSH and CDR2 LQKENI come from the germline V gene. V lost 3 bases, J lost 2 bases, and 9 bases stayed unmatched. The CDR3 here is CASSPSVGTGTYEQYF. In nucleotides, the CDR3 is TGTGCCAGCTCACCTTCCGTCGGGACAGGAACCTACGAGCAGTACTTC.

This clonotype appeared a few times. The chain recombines TRBV2 with TRBJ2-1; 7 positions agree with TRBD1. The CDR3 totals 12 residues. Losses at the gene ends were 6 bases for V and 6 bases for J; bases not matched to a gene: 2. The germline gives CDR1 SNHLY, CDR2 FYNNEI. In DNA, the CDR3 is TGTGCCAGCAGGGACAGGCCCAATGAGCAGTTCTTC. Its protein is CASRDRPNEQFF. The full variable domain, rest sourced from reference TRBV2 and TRBJ2-1, is EPEVTQTPSHQVTQMGQEVILRCVPISNHLYFYWYRQILGQKVEFLVSFYNNEISEKSEIFDDQFSVERPDGSNFTLKIRSTKLEDSAMYFCASRDRPNEQFFGPGTRLTVL.

CDR3 DNA sequence: TGTGCCAGCAGCGCATCGGGGGGGACCCAGTACTTC. This sequence encodes CASSASGGTQYF. This chain joins TRBV9 and TRBJ2-5; 7 nucleotides align to TRBD2. CDR1 and CDR2 (germline): SGDLS, YYNGEE. The CDR3 is 12 residues long. Germline trimming cut 3 bases from V and 7 bases from J; bases unmatched to any gene: 3.

Judged by abundance, this clonotype is medium-sized. This CDR3 is CAISESSDSNSPLHF. The CDR3 nucleotides are TGTGCCATCAGTGAGTCGTCGGACAGTAATTCACCCCTCCACTTT. V gene TRBV10-3 combines with J gene TRBJ1-6, with a weak D call TRBD1 (6 bases). Germline CDR1 and CDR2: ENHRY and SYGVKD. V gave up 0 bases and J gave up 6 bases, with 9 bases separating them. CDR3 length equals 15 residues.

Details on this clonotype: This may stem from a read error, because a much larger clone lies one nucleotide away. The rearrangement links TRBV2 to TRBJ1-2; D gene uncertain. CDR1 SNHLY and CDR2 FYNNEI come from the germline V gene. V was shortened by 8 bases and J by 1 base, with 8 bases between the two germline ends. This CDR3 has 12 residues. CDR3 sequence: CASGQNNYGYTF. CDR3 DNA sequence: TGTGCCAGCGGCCAGAATAACTATGGCTACACCTTC. Filled out from reference TRBV2 and TRBJ1-2, the complete variable domain reads EPEVTQTPSHQVTQMGQEVILRCVPISNHLYFYWYRQILGQKVEFLVSFYNNEISEKSEIFDDQFSVERPDGSNFTLKIRSTKLEDSAMYFCASGQNNYGYTFGSGTRLTVV.

As to this clonotype: One base away lies a much larger clone, so this may be a sequencing read error. This chain links TRBV27 with TRBJ2-1; 9 nucleotides agree with TRBD2. Germline V gene sequence: CDR1 MNHEY, CDR2 SMNVEV (reference sequence). The length of the CDR3 is 16 residues. V lost 5 bases to trimming and J lost 12 bases; unmatched junction nucleotides: 17. CDR3 amino acids: CASSVRVGGGAGVQFF. As DNA, the CDR3 is TGTGCCAGCAGTGTGAGGGTGGGCGGGGGGGCTGGGGTGCAGTTCTTC.

This clonotype is labeled medium-sized. The chain couples TRBV19 to TRBJ1-5; D ambiguous. The CDR3 has 15 residues. From germline, CDR1 is LNHDA and CDR2 SQIVND (reference sequence). V lost 1 base, J lost 0 bases, and 7 bases lay in between. The CDR3 coding sequence is TGTGCCAGTAGTATAGGTTTGGATAGCAATCAGCCCCAGCATTTT. Translation: CASSIGLDSNQPQHF.

This clonotype appeared many times. The V call is TRBV5-1, the J call TRBJ2-3; 14 positions match TRBD2. The CDR3 is made up of 17 amino acids. V lost 3 bases, J lost 4 bases, and 7 bases stayed unmatched. Germline CDR1 SGHRS, CDR2 YFSETQ. The DNA for the CDR3 is TGCGCCAGCAGCTCCGGCGGACTAGCGGGGGGTGCAGATACGCAGTATTTT. It encodes CASSSGGLAGGADTQYF.

This clonotype qualifies as medium-sized. J is TRBJ2-7 and V is TRBV12-3 or TRBV12-4; TRBD1 matches at 7 bases. V lost 6 bases to trimming and J lost 2 bases; unmatched junction nucleotides: 7. The CDR3 totals 14 residues. CDR3 DNA: TGTGCCAGCAGACCCCGGCAGGGGGCCTACGAGCAGTACTTC. It specifies CASRPRQGAYEQYF.

In nucleotides, the CDR3 is TGTGCCAGCAAATCTCTGGGGGTCTCTGGAAACATTATATATTTT. Amino acid sequence: CASKSLGVSGNIIYF. The V and J genes are TRBV28 and TRBJ1-3; weak D call: TRBD1 (5 bases). Germline lookup yields CDR1 MDHEN and CDR2 SYDVKM. The germline V and J ends were trimmed by 7 bases and 13 bases, with 26 bases remaining between them. The CDR3 has 15 amino acids.